The 18 T cell receptor beta chains below were found in one sample sequenced in a study of spatial heterogeneity in lung cancer. In TCRdb, the 5' RACE reads were re-called with MiXCR into one record per CDR3 protein. The sample has around 11,000 distinct CDR3 sequences, around a quarter seen once. Stated time point: sample taken at primary tumor resection. Frozen PBMC, nontumor lung or tumor provided whole RNA, which was sequenced unsorted. The sample in question was PBMCs, obtained at surgery. These receptors were collected from a female donor with early-stage non-small cell lung cancer.

This clonotype was counted between two and nine times. The chain has TRBV12-3 or TRBV12-4 and TRBJ2-1; 11 bases map to TRBD2. With V trimmed by 5 bases and J by 9 bases, 12 bases remained unmatched. The CDR3 spans 16 residues. DNA for the CDR3: TGTGCCAGCAGTCCTACTTTAGCGGGAGGGCTTGGTGAGCAGTTCTTC. Protein: CASSPTLAGGLGEQFF.

This clonotype was seen more than once but under ten times. The chain joins TRBV3-1 to TRBJ1-2; TRBD1 is a possible D gene (6 bases). The CDR3 length is 14 residues. V lost 1 base and J lost 6, with 12 bases in between. The V gene's germline CDR1 is LGHDT and CDR2 YNNKEL (reference sequence). CDR3 in DNA: TGTGCCAGCAGCCAAGTTGGGGGCTTAGATGGCTACACCTTC. Its protein is CASSQVGGLDGYTF.

The chain is built from TRBV19 and TRBJ1-1, with 7 bases aligning to TRBD1. CDR3 length equals 13 residues. J was trimmed by 6 bases and V by 6 bases; bases with no gene match: 7. CDR1 is LNHDA and CDR2 is SQIVND in the germline V gene (reference sequence). CDR3 loop: CASSPGTVAEAFF. The CDR3 DNA sequence: TGTGCCAGTAGCCCCGGGACAGTCGCTGAAGCTTTCTTT. The full variable domain, in which reference TRBV19 and TRBJ1-1 provide the parts outside the CDR3, is DGGITQSPKYLFRKEGQNVTLSCEQNLNHDAMYWYRQDPGQGLRLIYYSQIVNDFQKGDIAEGYSVSREKKESFPLTVTSAQKNPTAFYLCASSPGTVAEAFFGQGTRLTVV.

The J gene is TRBJ1-1, the V gene TRBV5-1; D not certain. Germline lookup yields CDR1 SGHRS and CDR2 YFSETQ. V lost 5 bases and J 1 base, leaving 3 bases between the germline ends. The CDR3 spans 11 residues. As DNA, the CDR3 is TGCGCCAGCAGGGAGAACACTGAAGCTTTCTTT. This codes for CASRENTEAFF.

This clonotype appeared many times. This rearrangement joins TRBV12-3 or TRBV12-4 to TRBJ1-2; D not resolved. The V gene lost 4 bases and the J gene lost 5 bases, with 5 bases spanning the gap. This CDR3 spans 11 amino acids. The CDR3 sequence: CASSSWYGYTF. In nucleotides, the CDR3 is TGTGCCAGCAGTTCCTGGTATGGCTACACCTTC.

This clonotype is medium-sized by share. The chain couples TRBV3-1 to TRBJ2-3; D gene ambiguous. This CDR3 spans 13 amino acids. The V end lost 1 base, the J end lost 4 bases, and 6 bases lay between the germline ends. CDR1 and CDR2 from the germline V gene are LGHDT and YNNKEL (reference sequence). The CDR3 region is CASSQALPDTQYF. CDR3 nucleotides: TGTGCCAGCAGCCAAGCACTGCCAGATACGCAGTATTTT.

Here the CDR3 reads CASRIGNNEQFF. CDR3 bases: TGTGCCAGTCGTATTGGAAACAATGAGCAGTTCTTC. The chain is built from TRBV7-2 and TRBJ2-1, with D unclear. In germline, CDR1 is SGHTA, CDR2 FQGNSA. CDR3 length: 12 residues. Trimming took 9 bases from V and 5 from J, leaving 11 bases between them.

This clonotype counts as medium-sized. The V and J genes are TRBV4-3 and TRBJ2-7, with D perhaps matching TRBD2 (6 bases). The CDR3 is 15 amino acids. Trimming took 0 bases from V and 2 from J, leaving 11 bases between them. Germline V CDR1 and CDR2: LGHNA, YSLEER. In DNA, the CDR3 is TGCGCCAGCAGCCAAGATCGGGAGCCCCCCTACGAGCAGTACTTC. Encoded protein: CASSQDREPPYEQYF.

J is TRBJ2-1 and V is TRBV27; D is uncertain. V lost 3 bases to trimming and J lost 0 bases, with 9 bases between them. This CDR3 is built from 15 residues. Germline loops: CDR1 MNHEY, CDR2 SMNVEV (reference sequence). The CDR3: CASSFDWSSYNEQFF. In DNA form, the CDR3 reads TGTGCCAGCAGTTTCGACTGGAGCTCCTACAATGAGCAGTTCTTC.

J is TRBJ2-7 and V is TRBV23-1; TRBD1 is a possible D gene (6 bases). TRBV23-1 qualifies as an ORF whose function is uncertain. The CDR3 loop spans 14 amino acids. Trimming took off 3 bases at V and 6 bases at J, with 15 bases between the two ends. CDR3: CASSQPGQCAEQYF. The CDR3 DNA sequence: TGCGCCAGCAGTCAGCCCGGACAGTGCGCCGAGCAGTACTTC.

Notes on this clonotype: A much larger clonotype is one base distant, so this may be a read error. The V call is TRBV28, the J call TRBJ1-2; 9 bases match TRBD1. Germline V CDR1 and CDR2: MDHEN, SYDVKM. The CDR3 contains 13 residues. The CDR3, as DNA: TGTGACAGCAGGGGACAGGGCAACTATGGCTACACCTTC. Translating it yields CDSRGQGNYGYTF.

About this clonotype: One end of the junction fails to match germline, which may point to a read error. The CDR3 spells CTSSRVSYPEQYF. The CDR3 DNA reads as TGTACCAGCAGCCGAGTCAGCTACCCCGAGCAGTACTTC. The chain is built from TRBV3-1 and TRBJ2-7, with D uncertain. This CDR3 region has 13 residues. Per germline, CDR1 LGHDT and CDR2 YNNKEL (reference sequence).

There are many counts of this clonotype. V is TRBV27 and J is TRBJ1-1; 8 bases align to TRBD1. Per germline, CDR1 MNHEY and CDR2 SMNVEV (reference sequence). This CDR3 has 13 amino acids. J lost 6 bases, V lost 3 bases, and 3 bases had no gene match. The CDR3 here is CASSFQGASEAFF. Written as DNA, the CDR3 is TGTGCCAGCAGTTTCCAGGGGGCGTCTGAAGCTTTCTTT.

This clonotype has a count of ten or more. The chain combines TRBV18 with TRBJ2-3; D gene uncertain. This CDR3 has 13 residues. Trimming cost V 2 bases and J 5 bases, with 8 bases left between them. Germline assignment: CDR1 KGHSH and CDR2 LQKENI. CDR3 nucleotides: TGTGCCAGCTCACCAGTCCAGCAAGATACGCAGTATTTT. Translating gives CASSPVQQDTQYF.

The chain uses TRBV6-5 and TRBJ2-7, with a tentative D call TRBD1 (5 bases). Trimming took off 7 bases at V and 7 bases at J, with 20 bases between the two ends. The CDR3 sequence is 14 residues long. Germline assignment: CDR1 MNHEY and CDR2 SVGAGI. The CDR3 DNA follows: TGTGCCAGCATCCTAGGTGGGGCAGGGCATGAGCAGTACTTC. It yields the protein CASILGGAGHEQYF.

By sample share, this clonotype is medium-sized. The chain couples TRBV12-3 or TRBV12-4 to TRBJ1-2; D possibly corresponds to TRBD1 (6 bases). Trimming removed 5 bases at V and 4 bases at J, with 11 bases between. The CDR3 consists of 13 residues. The CDR3, as DNA: TGTGCCAGCAGTAACACAGGGACCTATGGCTACACCTTC. This sequence encodes CASSNTGTYGYTF.

This clonotype was detected a few times. The CDR3, as DNA: TGCAGCGTGGGGCACCTCCAAGAGACCCAGTACTTC. It yields the protein CSVGHLQETQYF. The rearrangement uses TRBV29-1 and TRBJ2-5; TRBD1 might be the D (5 bases). Germline lookup yields CDR1 SQVTM and CDR2 ANQGSEA. Trimming pared 6 bases from V and 1 base from J, leaving 9 bases between. The CDR3 is 12 amino acids. Drawing the rest from reference TRBV29-1 and TRBJ2-5, the complete variable domain is SAVISQKPSRDICQRGTSLTIQCQVDSQVTMMFWYRQQPGQSLTLIATANQGSEATYESGFVIDKFPISRPNLTFSTLTVSNMSPEDSSIYLCSVGHLQETQYFGPGTRLLVL.

This clonotype is medium-sized. V usage is TRBV5-1 and J usage is TRBJ2-1; 7 bases map to TRBD2. The CDR3 sequence is 16 residues long. Unmatched junction bases numbered 3, after V lost 0 bases and J lost 0 bases. Per germline, CDR1 SGHRS and CDR2 YFSETQ. The CDR3 region has the DNA TGCGCCAGCAGCTTGGACGGCGGGAGCTCCTACAATGAGCAGTTCTTC. Residues: CASSLDGGSSYNEQFF.